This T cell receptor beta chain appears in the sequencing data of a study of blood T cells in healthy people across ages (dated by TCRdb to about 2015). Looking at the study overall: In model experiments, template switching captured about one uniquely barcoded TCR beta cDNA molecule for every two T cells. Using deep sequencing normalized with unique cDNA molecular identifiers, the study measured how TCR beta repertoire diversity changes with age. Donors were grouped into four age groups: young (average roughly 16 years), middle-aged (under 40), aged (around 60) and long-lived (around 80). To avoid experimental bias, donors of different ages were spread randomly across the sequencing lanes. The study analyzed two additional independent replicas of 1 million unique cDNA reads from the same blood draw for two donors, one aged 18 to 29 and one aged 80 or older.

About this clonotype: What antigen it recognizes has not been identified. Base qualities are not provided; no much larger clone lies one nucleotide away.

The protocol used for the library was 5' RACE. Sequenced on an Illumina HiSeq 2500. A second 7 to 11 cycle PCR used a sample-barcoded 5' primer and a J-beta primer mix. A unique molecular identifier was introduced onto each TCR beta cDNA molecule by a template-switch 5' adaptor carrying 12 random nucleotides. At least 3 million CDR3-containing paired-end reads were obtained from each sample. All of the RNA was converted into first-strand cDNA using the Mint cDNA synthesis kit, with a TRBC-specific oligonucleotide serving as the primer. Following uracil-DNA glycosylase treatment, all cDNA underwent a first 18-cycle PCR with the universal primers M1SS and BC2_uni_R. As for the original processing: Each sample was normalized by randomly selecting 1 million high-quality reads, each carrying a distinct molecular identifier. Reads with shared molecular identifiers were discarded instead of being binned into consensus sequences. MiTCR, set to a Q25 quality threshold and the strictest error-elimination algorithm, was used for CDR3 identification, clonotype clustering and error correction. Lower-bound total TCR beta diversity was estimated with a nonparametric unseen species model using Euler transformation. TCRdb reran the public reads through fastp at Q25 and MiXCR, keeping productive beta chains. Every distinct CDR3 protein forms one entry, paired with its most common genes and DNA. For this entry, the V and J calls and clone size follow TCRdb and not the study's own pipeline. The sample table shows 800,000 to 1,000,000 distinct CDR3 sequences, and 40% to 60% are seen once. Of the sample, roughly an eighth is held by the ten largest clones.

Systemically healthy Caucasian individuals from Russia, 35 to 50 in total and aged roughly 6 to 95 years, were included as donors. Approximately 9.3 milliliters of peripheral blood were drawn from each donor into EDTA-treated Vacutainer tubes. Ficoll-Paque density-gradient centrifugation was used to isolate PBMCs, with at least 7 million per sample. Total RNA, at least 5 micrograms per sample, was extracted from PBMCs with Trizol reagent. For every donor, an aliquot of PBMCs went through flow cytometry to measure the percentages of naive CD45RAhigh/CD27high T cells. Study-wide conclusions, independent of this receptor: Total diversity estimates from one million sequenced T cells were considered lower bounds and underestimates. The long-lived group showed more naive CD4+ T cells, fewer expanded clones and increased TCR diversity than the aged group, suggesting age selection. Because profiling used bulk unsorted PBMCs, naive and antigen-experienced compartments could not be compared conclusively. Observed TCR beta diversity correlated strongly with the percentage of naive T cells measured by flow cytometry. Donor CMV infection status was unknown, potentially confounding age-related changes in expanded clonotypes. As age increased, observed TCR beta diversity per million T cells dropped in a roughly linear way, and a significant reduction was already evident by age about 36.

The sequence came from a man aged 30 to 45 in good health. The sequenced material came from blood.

The bases read TGTGCCAGCAGGCCCTCCCTAGCGGGGCATGAGCAGTTCTTC. Its protein reads: CASRPSLAGHEQFF. The V and J genes are TRBV7-8 and TRBJ2-1, and 9 bases in between align with TRBD2. The CDR3 runs 14 residues from the cysteine to the phenylalanine. Only CDR3 DNA is held: 42 bases, read in frame from base 1. V has 6 bases trimmed and J has 8 bases trimmed; junction bases matching no gene number 8. The germline V gene sets CDR1 to SGHVS and CDR2 to FQNEAQ.